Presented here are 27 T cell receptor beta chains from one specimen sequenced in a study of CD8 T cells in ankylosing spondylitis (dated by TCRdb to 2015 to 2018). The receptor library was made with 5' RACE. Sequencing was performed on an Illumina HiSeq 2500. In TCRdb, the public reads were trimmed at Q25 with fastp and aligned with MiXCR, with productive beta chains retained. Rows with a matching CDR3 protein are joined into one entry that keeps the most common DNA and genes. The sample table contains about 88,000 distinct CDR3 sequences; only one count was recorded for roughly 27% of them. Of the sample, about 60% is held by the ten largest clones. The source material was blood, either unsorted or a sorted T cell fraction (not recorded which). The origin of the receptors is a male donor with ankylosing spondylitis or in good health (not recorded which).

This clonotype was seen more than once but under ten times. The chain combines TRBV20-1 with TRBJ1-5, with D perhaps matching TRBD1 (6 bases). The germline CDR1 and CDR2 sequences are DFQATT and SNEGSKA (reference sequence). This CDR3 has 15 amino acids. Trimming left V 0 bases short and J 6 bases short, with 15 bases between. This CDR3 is CSAREARGATQPQHF. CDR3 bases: TGCAGTGCTAGAGAGGCCCGGGGGGCTACTCAGCCCCAGCATTTT.

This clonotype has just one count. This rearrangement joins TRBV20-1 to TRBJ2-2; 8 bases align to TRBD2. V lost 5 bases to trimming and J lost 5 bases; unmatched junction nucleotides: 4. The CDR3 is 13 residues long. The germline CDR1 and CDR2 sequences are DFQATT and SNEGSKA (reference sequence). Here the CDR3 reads CSARTGGTGELFF. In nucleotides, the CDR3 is TGCAGTGCTCGGACGGGGGGGACCGGGGAGCTGTTTTTT.

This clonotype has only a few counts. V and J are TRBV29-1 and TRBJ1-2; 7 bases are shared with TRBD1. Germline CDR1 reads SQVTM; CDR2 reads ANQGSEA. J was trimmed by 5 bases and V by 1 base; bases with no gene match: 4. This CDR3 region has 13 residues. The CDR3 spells CSVEGQGGYGYTF. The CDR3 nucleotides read TGCAGCGTTGAAGGACAGGGAGGTTATGGCTACACCTTC.

The CDR3 DNA follows: TGCAGCGTTGCCCGGACAGGAATGAACACTGAAGCTTTCTTT. Translated, it gives CSVARTGMNTEAFF. The chain couples TRBV29-1 to TRBJ1-1; 7 positions agree with TRBD1. Germline V gene data show CDR1 as SQVTM and CDR2 as ANQGSEA. The CDR3 runs 14 residues. The junction had 5 bases not matched to a gene; V was cut back by 4 bases and J by 0 bases.

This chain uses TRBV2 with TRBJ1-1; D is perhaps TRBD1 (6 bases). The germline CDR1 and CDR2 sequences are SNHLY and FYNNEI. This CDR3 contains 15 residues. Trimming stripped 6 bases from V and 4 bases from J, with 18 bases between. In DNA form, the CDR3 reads TGTGCCAGCAGCCCCAACTCAGGGGTGAGCACTGAAGCTTTCTTT. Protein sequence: CASSPNSGVSTEAFF.

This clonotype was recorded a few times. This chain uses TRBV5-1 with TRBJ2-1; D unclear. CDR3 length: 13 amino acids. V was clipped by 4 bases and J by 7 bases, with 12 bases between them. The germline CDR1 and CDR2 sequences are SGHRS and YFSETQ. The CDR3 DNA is TGCGCCAGCAGCCCCGTGAATCCGAATGAGCAGTTCTTC. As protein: CASSPVNPNEQFF. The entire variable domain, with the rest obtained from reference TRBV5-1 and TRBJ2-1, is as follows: KAGVTQTPRYLIKTRGQQVTLSCSPISGHRSVSWYQQTPGQGLQFLFEYFSETQRNKGNFPGRFSGRQFSNSRSEMNVSTLELGDSALYLCASSPVNPNEQFFGPGTRLTVL.

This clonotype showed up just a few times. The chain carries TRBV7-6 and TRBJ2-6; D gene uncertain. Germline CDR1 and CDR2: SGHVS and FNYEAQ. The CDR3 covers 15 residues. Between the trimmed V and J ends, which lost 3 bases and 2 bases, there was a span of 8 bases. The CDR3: CASSFYKAGANVLTF. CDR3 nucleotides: TGTGCCAGCAGCTTTTATAAAGCTGGGGCCAACGTCCTGACTTTC.

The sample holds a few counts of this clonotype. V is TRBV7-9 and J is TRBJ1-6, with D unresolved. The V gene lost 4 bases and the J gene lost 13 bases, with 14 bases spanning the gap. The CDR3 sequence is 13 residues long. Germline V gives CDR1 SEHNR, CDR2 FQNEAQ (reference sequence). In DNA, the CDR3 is TGTGCCAGCAGCTCCAGCGAGGCTAGTCCCCTCCACTTT. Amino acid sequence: CASSSSEASPLHF.

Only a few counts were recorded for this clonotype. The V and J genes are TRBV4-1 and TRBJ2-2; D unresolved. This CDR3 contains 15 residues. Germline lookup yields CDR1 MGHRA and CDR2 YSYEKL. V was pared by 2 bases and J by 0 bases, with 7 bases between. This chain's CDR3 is CASSQRHPNTGELFF. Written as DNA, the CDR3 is TGCGCCAGCAGCCAACGACACCCGAACACCGGGGAGCTGTTTTTT.

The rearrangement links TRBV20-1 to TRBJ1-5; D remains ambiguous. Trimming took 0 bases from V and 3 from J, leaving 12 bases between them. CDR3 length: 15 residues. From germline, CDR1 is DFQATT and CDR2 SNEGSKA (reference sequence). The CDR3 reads CSAREAGNLNQPQHF. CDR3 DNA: TGCAGTGCTAGAGAGGCGGGGAATCTCAATCAGCCCCAGCATTTT.

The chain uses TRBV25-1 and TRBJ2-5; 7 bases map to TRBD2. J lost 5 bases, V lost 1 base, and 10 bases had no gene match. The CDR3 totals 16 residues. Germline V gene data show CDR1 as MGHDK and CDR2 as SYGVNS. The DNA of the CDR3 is TGTGCCAGCAGTGAATTTGGCGGGAGAGTTCATGAGACCCAGTACTTC. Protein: CASSEFGGRVHETQYF. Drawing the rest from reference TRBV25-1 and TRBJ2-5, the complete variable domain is EADIYQTPRYLVIGTGKKITLECSQTMGHDKMYWYQQDPGMELHLIHYSYGVNSTEKGDLSSESTVSRIRTEHFPLTLESARPSHTSQYLCASSEFGGRVHETQYFGPGTRLLVL.

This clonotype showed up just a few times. CDR3 sequence: CASSPSGASYEQYV. The CDR3 DNA follows: TGTGCCAGCAGTCCAAGCGGGGCCTCCTACGAGCAGTACGTC. The V call is TRBV28, the J call TRBJ2-7; 7 bases match TRBD2. From germline, CDR1 is MDHEN and CDR2 SYDVKM. V was clipped by 5 bases and J by 0 bases; unmatched bases: 4. The CDR3 consists of 14 residues.

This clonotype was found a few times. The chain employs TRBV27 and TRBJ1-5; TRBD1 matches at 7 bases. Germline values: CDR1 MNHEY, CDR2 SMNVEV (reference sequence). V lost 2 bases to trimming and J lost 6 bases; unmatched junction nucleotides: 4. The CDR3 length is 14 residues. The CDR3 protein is CASSLQGGFQPQHF. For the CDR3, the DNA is TGTGCCAGCAGTTTACAGGGGGGTTTTCAGCCCCAGCATTTT.

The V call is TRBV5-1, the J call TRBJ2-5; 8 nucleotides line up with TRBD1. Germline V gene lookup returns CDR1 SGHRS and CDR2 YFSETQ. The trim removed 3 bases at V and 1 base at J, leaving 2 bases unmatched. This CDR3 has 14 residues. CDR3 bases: TGCGCCAGCAGCTCTACAGGGGGCCAAGAGACCCAGTACTTC. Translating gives CASSSTGGQETQYF.

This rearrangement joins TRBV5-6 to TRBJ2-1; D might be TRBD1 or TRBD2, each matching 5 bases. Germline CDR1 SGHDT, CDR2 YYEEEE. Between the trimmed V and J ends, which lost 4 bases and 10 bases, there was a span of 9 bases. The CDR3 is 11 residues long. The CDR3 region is CASSRGGEQFF. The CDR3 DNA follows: TGTGCCAGCAGCCGGGGCGGGGAGCAGTTCTTC.

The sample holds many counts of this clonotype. The CDR3 nucleotides are TGTGCCAGCAGCGCAGGGGGGGCTTACAATGAGCAGTTCTTC. Translation gives CASSAGGAYNEQFF. V usage is TRBV7-3 and J usage is TRBJ2-1; D is possibly TRBD1 or TRBD2 (7 bases each). Germline V gene sequence: CDR1 SGHTA, CDR2 FQGTGA. The CDR3 is 14 residues long. The V and J ends lost 5 bases and 4 bases respectively, with 12 bases between them.

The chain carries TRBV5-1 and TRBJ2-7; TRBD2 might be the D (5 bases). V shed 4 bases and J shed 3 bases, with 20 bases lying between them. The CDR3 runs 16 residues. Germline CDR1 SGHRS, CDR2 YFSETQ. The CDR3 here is CASSPQFGERVYEQYF. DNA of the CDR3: TGCGCCAGCAGCCCGCAATTCGGGGAACGAGTCTACGAGCAGTACTTC.

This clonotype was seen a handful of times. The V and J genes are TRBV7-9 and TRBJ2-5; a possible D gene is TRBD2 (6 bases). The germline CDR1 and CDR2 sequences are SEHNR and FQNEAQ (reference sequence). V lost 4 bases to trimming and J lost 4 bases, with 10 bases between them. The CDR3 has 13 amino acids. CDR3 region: CASSSRDSETQYF. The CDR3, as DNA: TGTGCCAGCAGCTCCCGGGACTCAGAGACCCAGTACTTC.

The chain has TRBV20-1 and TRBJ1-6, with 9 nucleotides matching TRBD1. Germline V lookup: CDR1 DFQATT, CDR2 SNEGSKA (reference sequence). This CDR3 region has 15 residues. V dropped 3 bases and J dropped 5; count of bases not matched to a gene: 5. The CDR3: CSAREGTGNNSPLHF. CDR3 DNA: TGCAGTGCTAGGGAAGGGACAGGGAATAATTCACCCCTCCACTTT.

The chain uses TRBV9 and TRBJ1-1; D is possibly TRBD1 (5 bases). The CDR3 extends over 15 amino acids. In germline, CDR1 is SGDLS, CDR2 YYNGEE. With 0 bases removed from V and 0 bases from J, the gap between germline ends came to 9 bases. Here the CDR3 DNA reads TGTGCCAGCAGCGTAGGGGGCAGCCTGAACACTGAAGCTTTCTTT. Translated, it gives CASSVGGSLNTEAFF.

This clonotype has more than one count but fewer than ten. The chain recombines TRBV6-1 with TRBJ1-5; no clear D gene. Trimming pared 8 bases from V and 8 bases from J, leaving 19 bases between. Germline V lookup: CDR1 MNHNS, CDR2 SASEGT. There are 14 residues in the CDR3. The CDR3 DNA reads TGTGCCAGCGGCCCTGACCGGTTAATGGAGCCCCAGCATTTT. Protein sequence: CASGPDRLMEPQHF.

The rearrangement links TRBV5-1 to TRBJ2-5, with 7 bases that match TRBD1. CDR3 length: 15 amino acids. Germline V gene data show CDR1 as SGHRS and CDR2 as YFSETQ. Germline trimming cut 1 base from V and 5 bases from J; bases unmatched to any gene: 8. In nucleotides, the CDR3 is TGCGCCAGCAGCTTGTATGAGGGGGCTCGCGAGACCCAGTACTTC. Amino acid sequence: CASSLYEGARETQYF.

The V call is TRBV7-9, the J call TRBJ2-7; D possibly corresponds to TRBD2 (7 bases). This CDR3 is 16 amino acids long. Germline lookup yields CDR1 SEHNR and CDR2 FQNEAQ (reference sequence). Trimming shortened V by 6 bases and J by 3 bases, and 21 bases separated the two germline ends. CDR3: CASSPLSAGHFYEQYF. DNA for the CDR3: TGTGCCAGCAGTCCTCTATCAGCGGGACATTTCTACGAGCAGTACTTC.

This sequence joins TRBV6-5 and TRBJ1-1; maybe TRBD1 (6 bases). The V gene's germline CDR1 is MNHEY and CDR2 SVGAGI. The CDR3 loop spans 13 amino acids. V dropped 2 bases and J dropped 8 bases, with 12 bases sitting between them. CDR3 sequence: CASSYREDREAFF. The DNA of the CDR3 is TGTGCCAGCAGTTACCGGGAGGACAGAGAAGCTTTCTTT.

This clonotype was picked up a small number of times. The CDR3 region is CASSLGSNTGELFF. The DNA of the CDR3 is TGCGCCAGCAGCTTAGGCAGCAACACCGGGGAGCTGTTTTTT. V usage is TRBV5-1 and J usage is TRBJ2-2; D gene ambiguous. CDR3 length equals 14 residues. Trimming left V 2 bases short and J 2 bases short, with 7 bases between. Germline V CDR1 and CDR2: SGHRS, YFSETQ.

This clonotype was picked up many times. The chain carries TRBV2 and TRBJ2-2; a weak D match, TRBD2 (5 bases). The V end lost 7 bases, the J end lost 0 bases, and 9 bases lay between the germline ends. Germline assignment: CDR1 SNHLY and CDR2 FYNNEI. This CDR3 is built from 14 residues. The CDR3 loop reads CASNGLPNTGELFF. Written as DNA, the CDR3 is TGTGCCAGCAATGGACTCCCGAACACCGGGGAGCTGTTTTTT.

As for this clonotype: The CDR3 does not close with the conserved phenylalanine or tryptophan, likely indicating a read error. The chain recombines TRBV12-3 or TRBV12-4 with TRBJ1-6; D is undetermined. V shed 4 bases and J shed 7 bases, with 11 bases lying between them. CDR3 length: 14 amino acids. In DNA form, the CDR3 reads TGTGCCAGCAGTTCACGGACGGGCAATTCACCCCTCCACTTG. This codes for CASSSRTGNSPLHL.